A selection of T cell receptor beta chains follows, all from one sample in a study of CD8 T cells in ankylosing spondylitis. Via MiXCR, TCRdb re-called the 5' RACE reads, giving one row per CDR3 protein. The table lists fewer than 450,000 distinct CDR3 sequences, roughly a sixth of them singletons. Sequenced sample: blood, either unsorted or a sorted T cell fraction (not recorded which). All receptors derive from a male donor with ankylosing spondylitis. Both conserved end residues are part of each CDR3.

CDR3	V	J
CASSDRVGTDTQYF	TRBV25-1	TRBJ2-3
CASKQSPWGGEAFF	TRBV4-1	TRBJ1-1
CASSFRGGPYEQYF	TRBV12-3/TRBV12-4	TRBJ2-7
CASSQDLGWRNGYTF	TRBV3-1	TRBJ1-2
CASKAGSSYNEQFF	TRBV2	TRBJ2-1
CASRARTGGAGETQYF	TRBV6-1	TRBJ2-5
CSAITGTNSPLHF	TRBV20-1	TRBJ1-6
CASSLIAGGRDGYTF	TRBV5-5	TRBJ1-2
CASSVYTSTDTQYF	TRBV9	TRBJ2-3
CASSLRVGGGAVETQYF	TRBV12-3/TRBV12-4	TRBJ2-5
CASSRGRQGDYGYTF	TRBV5-5	TRBJ1-2
CASSPGTATRGTEAFF	TRBV5-1	TRBJ1-1
CASSLEQASSGANVLTF	TRBV7-2	TRBJ2-6
CASSQASSGTSGGFADTQYF	TRBV4-1	TRBJ2-3
CASSHWDSGELFF	TRBV4-1	TRBJ2-2
CSAAEDSFSPANTQYF	TRBV29-1	TRBJ2-3
CASSLPGGYGYTF	TRBV5-6	TRBJ1-2
CASSFSGSVVYGYTF	TRBV27	TRBJ1-2
CSGQGGGNTEAFF	TRBV20-1	TRBJ1-1
CASSATSAGANVLTF	TRBV7-8	TRBJ2-6